Given below is one T cell receptor beta chain in context. This CDR3 is 13 amino acids long. Unmatched junction bases numbered 7, after V lost 4 bases and J lost 5 bases. From germline, CDR1 is GTSNPN and CDR2 SVGIG (reference sequence). The sample is drawn from a study of cytomegalovirus exposure and HLA in healthy donors. Measured with immunoSEQ multiplex PCR; TCRdb has only the in-frame clones, and not every one. The sample yields 150,000 to 200,000 clones, around four fifths seen once. The source of this sequence is a man aged 25 to 45 in good health and CMV-seropositive. Specimen: PBMCs. The chain combines TRBV30 with TRBJ1-2; 7 bases are a match to TRBD1. CDR3 in DNA: TGTGCCTGGACGTTGCGGACAGGTTATGGCTACACCTTC. This encodes CAWTLRTGYGYTF.